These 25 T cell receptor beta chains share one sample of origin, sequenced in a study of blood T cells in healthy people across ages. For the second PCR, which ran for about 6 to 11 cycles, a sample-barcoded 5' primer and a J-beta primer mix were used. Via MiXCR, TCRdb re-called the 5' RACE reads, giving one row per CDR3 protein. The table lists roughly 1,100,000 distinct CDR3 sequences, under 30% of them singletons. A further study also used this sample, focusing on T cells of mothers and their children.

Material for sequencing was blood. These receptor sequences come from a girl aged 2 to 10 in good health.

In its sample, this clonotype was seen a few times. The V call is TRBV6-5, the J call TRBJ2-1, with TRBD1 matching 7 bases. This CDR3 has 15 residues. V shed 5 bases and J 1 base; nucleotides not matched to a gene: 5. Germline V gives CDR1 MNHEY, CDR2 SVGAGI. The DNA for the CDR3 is TGTGCCAGCAGTCTCGACAGGGAATCCTACAATGAGCAGTTCTTC. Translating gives CASSLDRESYNEQFF.

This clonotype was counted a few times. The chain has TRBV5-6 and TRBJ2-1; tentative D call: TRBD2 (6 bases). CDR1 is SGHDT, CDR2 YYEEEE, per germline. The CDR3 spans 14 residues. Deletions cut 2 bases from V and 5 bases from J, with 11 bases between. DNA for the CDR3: TGTGCCAGCAGCTTACTAAGGACTAACAATGAGCAGTTCTTC. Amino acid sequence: CASSLLRTNNEQFF.

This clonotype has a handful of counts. The CDR3 coding sequence is TGTGCCAGCAGCCCCAATTTCCCGCCATCTAATCAAGAGACCCAGTACTTC. Residues: CASSPNFPPSNQETQYF. This chain links TRBV12-3 or TRBV12-4 with TRBJ2-5; D ambiguous. This CDR3 has 17 amino acids. The V and J ends lost 6 bases and 2 bases respectively, with 22 bases between them.

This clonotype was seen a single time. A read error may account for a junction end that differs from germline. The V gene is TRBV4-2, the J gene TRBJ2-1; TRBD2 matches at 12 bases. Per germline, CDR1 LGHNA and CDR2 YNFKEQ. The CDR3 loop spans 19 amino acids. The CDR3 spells CASSQVRLAGAGSYNGQFF. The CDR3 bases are TGTGCCAGCAGCCAAGTGAGACTAGCGGGAGCAGGCTCCTACAATGGGCAGTTCTTC.

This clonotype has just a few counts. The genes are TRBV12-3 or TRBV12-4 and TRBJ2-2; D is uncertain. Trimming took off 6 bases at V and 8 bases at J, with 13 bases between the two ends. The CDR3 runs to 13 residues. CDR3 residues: CASSLTSRGELFF. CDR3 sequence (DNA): TGTGCCAGCAGCCTAACGAGTAGGGGGGAGCTGTTTTTT.

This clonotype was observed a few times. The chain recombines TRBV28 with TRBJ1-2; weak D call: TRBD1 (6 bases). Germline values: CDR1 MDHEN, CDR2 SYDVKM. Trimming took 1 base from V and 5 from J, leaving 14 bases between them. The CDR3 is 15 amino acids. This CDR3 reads CASSLSKQGGYGYTF. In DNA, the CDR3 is TGTGCCAGCAGTTTATCCAAACAGGGAGGGTATGGCTACACCTTC.

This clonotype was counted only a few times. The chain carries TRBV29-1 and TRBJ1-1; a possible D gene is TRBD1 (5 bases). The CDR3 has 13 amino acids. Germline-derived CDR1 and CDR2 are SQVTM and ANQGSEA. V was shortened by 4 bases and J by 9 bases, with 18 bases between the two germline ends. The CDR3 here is CSVGGISGAQAFF. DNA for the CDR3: TGCAGCGTTGGGGGCATTTCTGGAGCACAAGCTTTCTTT.

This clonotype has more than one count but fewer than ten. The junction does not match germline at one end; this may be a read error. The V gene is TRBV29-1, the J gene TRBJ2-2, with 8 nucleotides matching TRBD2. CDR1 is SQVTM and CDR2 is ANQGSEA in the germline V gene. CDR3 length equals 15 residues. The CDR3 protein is CGVVEQTSEAGELFF. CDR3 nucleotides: TGCGGCGTTGTTGAGCAGACTAGCGAAGCCGGGGAGCTGTTTTTT.

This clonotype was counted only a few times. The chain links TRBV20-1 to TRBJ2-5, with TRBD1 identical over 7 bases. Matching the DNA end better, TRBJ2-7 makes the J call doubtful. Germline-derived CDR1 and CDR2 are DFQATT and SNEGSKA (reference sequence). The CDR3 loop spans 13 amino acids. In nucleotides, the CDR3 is TGCAGTGCTAGACCCGGGACAGATTACGAGCAGTACTTC. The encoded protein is CSARPGTDYEQYF.

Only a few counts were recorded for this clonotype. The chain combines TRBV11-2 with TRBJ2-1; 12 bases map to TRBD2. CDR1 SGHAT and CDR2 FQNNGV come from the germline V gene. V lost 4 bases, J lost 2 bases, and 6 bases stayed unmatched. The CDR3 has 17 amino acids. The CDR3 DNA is TGTGCCAGCAGCTCACAGCTAGCGGGGGGGCCCTACAATGAGCAGTTCTTC. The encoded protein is CASSSQLAGGPYNEQFF. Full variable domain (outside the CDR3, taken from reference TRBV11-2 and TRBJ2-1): EAGVAQSPRYKIIEKRQSVAFWCNPISGHATLYWYQQILGQGPKLLIQFQNNGVVDDSQLPKDRFSAERLKGVDSTLKIQPAKLEDSAVYLCASSSQLAGGPYNEQFFGPGTRLTVL.

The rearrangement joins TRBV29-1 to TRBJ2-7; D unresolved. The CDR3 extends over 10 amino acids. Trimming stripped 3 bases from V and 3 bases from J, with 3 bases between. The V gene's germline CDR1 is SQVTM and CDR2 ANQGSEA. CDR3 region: CSVEVYEQYF. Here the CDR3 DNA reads TGCAGCGTTGAGGTCTACGAGCAGTACTTC.

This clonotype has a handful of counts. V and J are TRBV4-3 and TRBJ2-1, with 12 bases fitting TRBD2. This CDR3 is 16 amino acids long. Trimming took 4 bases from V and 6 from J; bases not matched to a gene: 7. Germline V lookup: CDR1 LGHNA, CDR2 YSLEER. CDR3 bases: TGCGCCAGCAGCCCCTCTAGCGGGGGGGCCCTCAATGAGCAGTTCTTC. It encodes CASSPSSGGALNEQFF.

CDR3 bases: TGCAGCGTTGGGGGACAGGGGACCGAGCAGTACTTC. Protein product: CSVGGQGTEQYF. This chain uses TRBV29-1 with TRBJ2-1, with TRBD1 matching over 10 bases. With the DNA end fitting TRBJ2-7 better, the J assignment may be wrong. The CDR3 loop spans 12 amino acids. Germline V gives CDR1 SQVTM, CDR2 ANQGSEA.

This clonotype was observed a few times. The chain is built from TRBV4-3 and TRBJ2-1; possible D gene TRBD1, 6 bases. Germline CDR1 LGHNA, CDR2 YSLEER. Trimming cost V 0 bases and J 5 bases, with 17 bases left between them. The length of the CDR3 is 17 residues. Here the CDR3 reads CASSQDLGRGTHNEQFF. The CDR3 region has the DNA TGCGCCAGCAGCCAAGATTTAGGCAGGGGAACCCACAATGAGCAGTTCTTC.

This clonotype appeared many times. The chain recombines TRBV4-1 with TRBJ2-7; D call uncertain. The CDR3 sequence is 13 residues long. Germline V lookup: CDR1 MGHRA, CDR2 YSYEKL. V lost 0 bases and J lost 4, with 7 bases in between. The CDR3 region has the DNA TGCGCCAGCAGCCAAGACAGGAATTACGAGCAGTACTTC. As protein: CASSQDRNYEQYF.

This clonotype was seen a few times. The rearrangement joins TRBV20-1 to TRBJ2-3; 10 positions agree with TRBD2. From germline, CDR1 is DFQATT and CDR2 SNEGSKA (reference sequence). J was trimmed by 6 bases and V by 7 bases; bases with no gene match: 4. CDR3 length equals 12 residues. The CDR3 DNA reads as TGCAGTGGGGGTAGCGGGGGGGATACGCAGTATTTT. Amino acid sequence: CSGGSGGDTQYF.

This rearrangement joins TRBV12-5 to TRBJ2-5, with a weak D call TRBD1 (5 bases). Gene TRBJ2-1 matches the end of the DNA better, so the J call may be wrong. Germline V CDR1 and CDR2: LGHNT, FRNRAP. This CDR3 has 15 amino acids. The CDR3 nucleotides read TGTGCTAGTGGTTTAGGGGTAGCCCGTGGATCCGAGCAGTTCTTC. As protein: CASGLGVARGSEQFF.

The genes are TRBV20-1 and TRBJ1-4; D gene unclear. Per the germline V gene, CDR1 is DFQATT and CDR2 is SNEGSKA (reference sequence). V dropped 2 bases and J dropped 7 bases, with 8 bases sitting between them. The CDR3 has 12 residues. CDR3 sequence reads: CSARSQTEKLFF. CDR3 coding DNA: TGCAGTGCTAGATCGCAAACTGAAAAACTGTTTTTT.

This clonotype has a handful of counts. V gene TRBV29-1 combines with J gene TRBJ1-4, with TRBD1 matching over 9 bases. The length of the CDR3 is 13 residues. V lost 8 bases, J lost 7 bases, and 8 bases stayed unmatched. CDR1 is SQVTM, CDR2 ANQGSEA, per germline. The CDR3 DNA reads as TGCAGCTCTTCAGACAGGGGGGGTGAAAAACTGTTTTTT. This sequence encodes CSSSDRGGEKLFF. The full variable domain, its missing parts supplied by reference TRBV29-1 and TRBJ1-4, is SAVISQKPSRDICQRGTSLTIQCQVDSQVTMMFWYRQQPGQSLTLIATANQGSEATYESGFVIDKFPISRPNLTFSTLTVSNMSPEDSSIYLCSSSDRGGEKLFFGSGTQLSVL.

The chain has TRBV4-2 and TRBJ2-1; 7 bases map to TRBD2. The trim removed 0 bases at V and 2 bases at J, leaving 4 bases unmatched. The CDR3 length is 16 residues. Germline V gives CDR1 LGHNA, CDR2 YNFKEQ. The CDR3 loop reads CASSQEVGLAYNEQFF. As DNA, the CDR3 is TGTGCCAGCAGCCAAGAAGTTGGACTAGCCTACAATGAGCAGTTCTTC.

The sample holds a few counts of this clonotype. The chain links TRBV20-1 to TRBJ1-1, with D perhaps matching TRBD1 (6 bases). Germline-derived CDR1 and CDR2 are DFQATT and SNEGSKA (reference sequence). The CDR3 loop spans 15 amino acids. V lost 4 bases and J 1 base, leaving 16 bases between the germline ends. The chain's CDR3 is CSAIDLGTPNTEAFF. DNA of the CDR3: TGCAGTGCTATCGACCTCGGGACACCGAACACTGAAGCTTTCTTT.

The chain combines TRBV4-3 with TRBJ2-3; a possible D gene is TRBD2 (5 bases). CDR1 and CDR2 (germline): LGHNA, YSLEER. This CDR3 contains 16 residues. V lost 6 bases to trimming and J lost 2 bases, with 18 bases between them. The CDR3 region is CASRGPGSADTDTQYF. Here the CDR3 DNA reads TGCGCCAGCAGAGGCCCTGGGAGCGCGGACACAGATACGCAGTATTTT.

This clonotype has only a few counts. This chain's CDR3 is CASSLVKGGNEQFF. DNA of the CDR3: TGCGCCAGCAGCTTGGTGAAGGGGGGTAATGAGCAGTTCTTC. The chain recombines TRBV5-1 with TRBJ2-5, with D possibly being TRBD1 or TRBD2 (6 bases each). The J call may be mistaken, given a closer DNA end match to TRBJ2-1. Per the germline V gene, CDR1 is SGHRS and CDR2 is YFSETQ. This CDR3 has 14 amino acids.

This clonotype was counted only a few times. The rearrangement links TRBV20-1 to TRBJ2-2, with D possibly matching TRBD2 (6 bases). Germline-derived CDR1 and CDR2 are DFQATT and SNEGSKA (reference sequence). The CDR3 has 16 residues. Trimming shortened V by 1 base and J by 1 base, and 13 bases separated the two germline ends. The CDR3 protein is CSARVAGSGNTGELFF. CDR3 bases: TGCAGTGCTAGAGTCGCTGGTAGCGGGAACACCGGGGAGCTGTTTTTT.

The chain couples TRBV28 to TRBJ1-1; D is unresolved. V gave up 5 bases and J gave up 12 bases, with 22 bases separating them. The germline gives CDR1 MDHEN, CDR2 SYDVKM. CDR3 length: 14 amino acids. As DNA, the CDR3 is TGTGCCAGCAGTCCACCCAGTGGAGAGAGACAAACTTTCTTT. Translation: CASSPPSGERQTFF. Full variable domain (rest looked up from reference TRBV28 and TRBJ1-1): DVKVTQSSRYLVKRTGEKVFLECVQDMDHENMFWYRQDPGLGLRLIYFSYDVKMKEKGDIPEGYSVSREKKERFSLILESASTNQTSMYLCASSPPSGERQTFFGQGTRLTVV.